These 14 T cell receptor beta chains share one sample of origin, sequenced in a study of cytomegalovirus exposure and HLA in healthy donors. The PCR ran on 60 Vbeta and 13 Jbeta primers. Repertoires were generated with immunoSEQ multiplex PCR, while TCRdb's copy carries only in-frame clones and drops some. The table has roughly 150,000 clones, roughly 80% seen once; the top ten hold roughly 3.4%. Sequencing was performed on PBMCs. These receptors all come from a male donor in good health and CMV-seronegative.

The chain carries TRBV28 and TRBJ1-4; D gene ambiguous. Per the germline V gene, CDR1 is MDHEN and CDR2 is SYDVKM. Trimming removed 4 bases at V and 4 bases at J, with 7 bases between. CDR3 length: 13 amino acids. CDR3 DNA sequence: TGTGCCAGCAGTTCCCCAATTAATGAAAAACTGTTTTTT. This gives the protein CASSSPINEKLFF.

The gene calls are TRBV6-1 and TRBJ1-1; tentative D call: TRBD1 (5 bases). Germline-derived CDR1 and CDR2 are MNHNS and SASEGT. V was shortened by 8 bases and J by 4 bases, with 20 bases between the two germline ends. This CDR3 region has 15 residues. In nucleotides, the CDR3 is TGTGCCAGCCAGGTTATGGGAGGGGAGGGCACTGAAGCTTTCTTT. It encodes CASQVMGGEGTEAFF.

The chain is built from TRBV27 and TRBJ2-1, with TRBD2 identical over 12 bases. V lost 4 bases and J lost 4; bases outside the gene matches: 2. This CDR3 is built from 15 residues. Germline CDR1 reads MNHEY; CDR2 reads SMNVEV (reference sequence). CDR3 coding DNA: TGTGCCAGCAGTTCTACTAGCGGGGGGTACAATGAGCAGTTCTTC. This translates into CASSSTSGGYNEQFF.

The V call is TRBV19, the J call TRBJ2-1, with D unresolved. V was cut by 6 bases and J by 4 bases, with 7 bases left in between. Per germline, CDR1 LNHDA and CDR2 SQIVND (reference sequence). CDR3 length: 12 amino acids. In nucleotides, the CDR3 is TGTGCCAGTAGATCCGGGTACAATGAGCAGTTCTTC. Translation: CASRSGYNEQFF.

The chain carries TRBV19 and TRBJ2-7, with TRBD1 identical over 12 bases. Germline CDR1 LNHDA, CDR2 SQIVND (reference sequence). Unmatched junction bases numbered 3, after V lost 3 bases and J lost 3 bases. This CDR3 has 15 residues. The CDR3 nucleotides read TGTGCCAGTAGTATGGGGACAGGGGGCCTCTACGAGCAGTACTTC. It translates to CASSMGTGGLYEQYF.

In this sample, this clone turned up once. The rearrangement joins TRBV5-8 to TRBJ2-2; D gene unclear. This CDR3 has 13 amino acids. V lost 4 bases to trimming and J lost 8 bases, with 12 bases between them. The V gene's germline CDR1 is SGHTS and CDR2 YDEGEE. CDR3 in DNA: TGTGCCAGCAGCCCTCGAGTTCGAGGGGAGCTGTTTTTT. It specifies CASSPRVRGELFF.

The V call is TRBV4-3, the J call TRBJ2-1, with a weak D call TRBD1 (6 bases). The CDR3 is made up of 17 amino acids. The germline V gene has CDR1 LGHNA and CDR2 YSLEER. The V gene lost 0 bases and the J gene lost 7 bases, with 19 bases spanning the gap. CDR3 amino acids: CASSQDNIQGSLNEQFF. The CDR3 DNA is TGCGCCAGCAGCCAAGATAATATACAGGGAAGCTTGAATGAGCAGTTCTTC.

The chain links TRBV7-3 to TRBJ2-5; 7 bases agree with TRBD2. The CDR3 covers 15 residues. Germline CDR1 reads SGHTA; CDR2 reads FQGTGA. The junction had 9 bases not matched to a gene; V was cut back by 1 base and J by 7 bases. CDR3: CASSLSGLVVATQYF. Here the CDR3 DNA reads TGTGCCAGCAGCTTAAGTGGACTAGTCGTCGCGACCCAGTACTTC.

The rearrangement links TRBV9 to TRBJ2-1; 11 bases agree with TRBD2. V gave up 8 bases and J gave up 8 bases; unmatched junction bases: 6. Looked up from germline, CDR1 is SGDLS and CDR2 is YYNGEE. The CDR3 consists of 13 residues. DNA for the CDR3: TGTGCCAGTACTAGCGGGAGCGCAGATGAGCAGTTCTTC. It is translated as CASTSGSADEQFF.

The rearrangement uses TRBV9 and TRBJ1-2; 9 bases line up with TRBD1. The V and J ends lost 0 bases and 4 bases, in that order; junction bases with no gene match: 7. CDR3 length equals 16 residues. CDR1 SGDLS and CDR2 YYNGEE come from the germline V gene. The CDR3 sequence: CASSVAGTGYLYGYTF. In nucleotides, the CDR3 is TGTGCCAGCAGCGTAGCCGGGACAGGGTATCTCTATGGCTACACCTTC.

This clone was recorded a few times. The chain recombines TRBV7-9 with TRBJ1-1, with TRBD1 as a possible D gene (6 bases). Germline V gives CDR1 SEHNR, CDR2 FQNEAQ (reference sequence). The CDR3 has 15 residues. V lost 2 bases and J 1 base, leaving 11 bases between the germline ends. CDR3 amino acids: CASSLLGASNTEAFF. The CDR3 bases are TGTGCCAGCAGCTTATTGGGGGCCTCGAACACTGAAGCTTTCTTT.

The genes are TRBV18 and TRBJ2-1; possibly TRBD1 for D (5 bases). The CDR3 loop spans 13 amino acids. V was trimmed by 3 bases and J by 7 bases, leaving 10 bases between them. Per the germline V gene, CDR1 is KGHSH and CDR2 is LQKENI. This CDR3 is CASSPQTDNEQFF. In nucleotides, the CDR3 is TGTGCCAGCTCACCCCAGACAGATAATGAGCAGTTCTTC.

This clone was observed a few times. The chain recombines TRBV7-9 with TRBJ2-5, with a weak D call TRBD1 (5 bases). Germline CDR1 is SEHNR and CDR2 is FQNEAQ (reference sequence). Trimming stripped 1 base from V and 5 bases from J, with 14 bases between. The CDR3 is 15 amino acids. CDR3 DNA: TGTGCCAGCAGCTTAGAGGGCAGGGATTGGGAGACCCAGTACTTC. Amino acid sequence: CASSLEGRDWETQYF.

CDR3 bases: TGTGCCAGCAGCCAAGATCCTTATGGGACAGGGGTTAAGGAGCAGTACTTC. Translation gives CASSQDPYGTGVKEQYF. J is TRBJ2-7 and V is TRBV14; TRBD1 matches 10 bases. Germline CDR1 and CDR2: SGHDN and FVKESK. This CDR3 has 17 residues. J was trimmed by 7 bases and V by 0 bases; bases with no gene match: 12.